The clone carrying this T cell receptor (beta chain) was picked up many times. Its antigen is undetermined. The investigators made TCR beta cDNA from around 540 ng total RNA, using a constant-region primer. TCR beta libraries came from three nested multiplex PCR rounds using slightly modified ARM-PCR. TRBV1-TRBV30 forward primers paired with a C-beta reverse primer were used in the first two PCR rounds, which ran approximately 11 cycles each. One entry per CDR3 protein results from TCRdb running MiXCR on the multiplex PCR reads. The sample has about 50,000 distinct CDR3 sequences; around 82% are singletons. This sample is part of a study of tumor-infiltrating lymphocytes in primary liver carcinoma. Overall study results and limits: Found in all five tumor regions were only about 7-24% of top clones. Blood's top-250-clone fraction was significantly lower than that of tumors (p = 0.039).

V dropped 5 bases and J dropped 4; count of bases not matched to a gene: 7. The CDR3 is made up of 15 amino acids. Taking about 19-31 mg of unsorted bulk tissue, the authors co-extracted RNA and DNA. What was sequenced was liver tumor tissue from sampling region 5. This sample's subset: tumor region T5, tumor centre. This clonotype was obtained from a middle-aged man with primary liver carcinoma and hepatitis B virus infection. The chain is built from TRBV12-3 or TRBV12-4 and TRBJ2-5; TRBD2 matches 10 bases. CDR3 region: CASSVGLAGVETQYF. CDR3 DNA: TGTGCCAGCAGTGTCGGGCTAGCGGGAGTAGAGACCCAGTACTTC.